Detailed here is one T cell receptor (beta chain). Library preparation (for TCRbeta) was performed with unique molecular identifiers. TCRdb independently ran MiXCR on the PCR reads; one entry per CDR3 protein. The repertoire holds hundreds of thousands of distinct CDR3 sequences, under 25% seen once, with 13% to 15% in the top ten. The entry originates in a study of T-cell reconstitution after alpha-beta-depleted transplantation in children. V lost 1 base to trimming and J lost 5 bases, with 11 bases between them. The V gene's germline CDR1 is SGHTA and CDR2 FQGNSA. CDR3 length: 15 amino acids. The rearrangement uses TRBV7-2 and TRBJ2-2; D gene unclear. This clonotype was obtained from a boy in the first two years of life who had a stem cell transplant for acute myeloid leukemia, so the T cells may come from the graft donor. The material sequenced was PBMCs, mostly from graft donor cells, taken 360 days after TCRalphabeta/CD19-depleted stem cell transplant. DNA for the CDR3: TGTGCCAGCAGCTTAGGCTGGGCGAGGACCGGGGAGCTGTTTTTT. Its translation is CASSLGWARTGELFF.